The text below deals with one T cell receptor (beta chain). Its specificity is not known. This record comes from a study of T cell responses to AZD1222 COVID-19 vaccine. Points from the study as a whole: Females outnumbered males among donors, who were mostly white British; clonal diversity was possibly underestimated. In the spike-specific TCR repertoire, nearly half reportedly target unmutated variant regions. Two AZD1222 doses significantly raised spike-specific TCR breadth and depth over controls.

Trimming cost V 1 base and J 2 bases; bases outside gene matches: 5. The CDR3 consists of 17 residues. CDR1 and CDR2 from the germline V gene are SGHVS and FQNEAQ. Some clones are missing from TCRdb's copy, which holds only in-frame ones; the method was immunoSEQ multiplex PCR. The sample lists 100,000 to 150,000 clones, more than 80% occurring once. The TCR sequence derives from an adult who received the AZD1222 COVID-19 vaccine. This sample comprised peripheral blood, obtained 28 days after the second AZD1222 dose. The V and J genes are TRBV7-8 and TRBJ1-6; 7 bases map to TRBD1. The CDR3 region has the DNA TGTGCCAGCAGCTTAGTGGGACAGTCCCCCTATAATTCACCCCTCCACTTT. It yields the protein CASSLVGQSPYNSPLHF. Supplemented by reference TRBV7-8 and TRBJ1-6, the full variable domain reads GAGVSQSPRYKVAKRGQDVALRCDPISGHVSLFWYQQALGQGPEFLTYFQNEAQLDKSGLPSDRFFAERPEGSVSTLKIQRTQQEDSAVYLCASSLVGQSPYNSPLHFGNGTRLTVT.